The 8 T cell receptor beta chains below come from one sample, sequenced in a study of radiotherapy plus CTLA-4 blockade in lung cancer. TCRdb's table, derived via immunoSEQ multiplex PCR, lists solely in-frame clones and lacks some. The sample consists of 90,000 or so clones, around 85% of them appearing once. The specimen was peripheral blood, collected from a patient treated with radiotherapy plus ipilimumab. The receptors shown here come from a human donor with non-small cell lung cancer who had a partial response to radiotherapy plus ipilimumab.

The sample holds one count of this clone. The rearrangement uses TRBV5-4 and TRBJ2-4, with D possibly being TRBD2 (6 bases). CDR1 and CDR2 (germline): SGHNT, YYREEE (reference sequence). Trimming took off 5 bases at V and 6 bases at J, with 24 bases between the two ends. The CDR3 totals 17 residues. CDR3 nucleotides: TGTGCCAGCAGAACTGATGTAGCGGCCGGAGTGGGAAACATTCAGTACTTC. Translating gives CASRTDVAAGVGNIQYF.

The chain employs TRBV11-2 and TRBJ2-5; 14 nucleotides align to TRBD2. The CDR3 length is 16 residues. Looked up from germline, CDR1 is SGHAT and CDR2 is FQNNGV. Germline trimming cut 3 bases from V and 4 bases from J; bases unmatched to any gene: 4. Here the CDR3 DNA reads TGTGCCAGCAGCTTTAGTGGACTAGCGGGAGGAGAGACCCAGTACTTC. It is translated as CASSFSGLAGGETQYF.

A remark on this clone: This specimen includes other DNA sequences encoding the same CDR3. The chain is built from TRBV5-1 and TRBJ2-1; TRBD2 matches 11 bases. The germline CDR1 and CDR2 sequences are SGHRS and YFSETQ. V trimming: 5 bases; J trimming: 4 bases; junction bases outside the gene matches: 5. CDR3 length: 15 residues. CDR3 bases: TGCGCCAGCAGTTCCGGGACTAGCGGATACAATGAGCAGTTCTTC. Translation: CASSSGTSGYNEQFF.

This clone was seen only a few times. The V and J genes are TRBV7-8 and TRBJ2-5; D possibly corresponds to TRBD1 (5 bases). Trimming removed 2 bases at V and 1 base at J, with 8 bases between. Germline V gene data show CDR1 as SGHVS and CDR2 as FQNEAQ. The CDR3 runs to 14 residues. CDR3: CASSLQGSQETQYF. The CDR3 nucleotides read TGTGCCAGCAGCTTACAGGGCAGCCAAGAGACCCAGTACTTC.

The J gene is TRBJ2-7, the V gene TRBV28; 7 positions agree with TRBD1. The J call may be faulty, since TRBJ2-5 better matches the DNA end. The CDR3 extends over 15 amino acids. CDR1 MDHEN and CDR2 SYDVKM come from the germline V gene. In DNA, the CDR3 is TGTGCCAGCAGCAAACATACAGGGGCCCAAGAGACCCAGTACTTC. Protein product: CASSKHTGAQETQYF.

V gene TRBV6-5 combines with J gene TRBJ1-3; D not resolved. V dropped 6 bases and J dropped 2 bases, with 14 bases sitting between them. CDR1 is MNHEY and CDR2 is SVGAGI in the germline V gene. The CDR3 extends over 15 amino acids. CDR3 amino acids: CASRGEAFTGNTIYF. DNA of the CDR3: TGTGCCAGCAGGGGAGAGGCCTTTACTGGAAACACCATATATTTT.

Here the CDR3 reads CAIGQSNEKLFF. CDR3 coding DNA: TGTGCCATCGGGCAGTCTAATGAAAAACTGTTTTTT. The gene calls are TRBV10-3 and TRBJ1-4; D uncertain. The CDR3 sequence is 12 residues long. Trimming shortened V by 8 bases and J by 3 bases, and 7 bases separated the two germline ends. CDR1 ENHRY and CDR2 SYGVKD come from the germline V gene.

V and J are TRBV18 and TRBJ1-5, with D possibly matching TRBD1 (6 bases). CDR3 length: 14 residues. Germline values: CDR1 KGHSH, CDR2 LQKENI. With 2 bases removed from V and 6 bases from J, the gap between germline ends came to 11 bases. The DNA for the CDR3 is TGTGCCAGCTCACCAGGGGGCGGCGTTCAGCCCCAGCATTTT. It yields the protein CASSPGGGVQPQHF.